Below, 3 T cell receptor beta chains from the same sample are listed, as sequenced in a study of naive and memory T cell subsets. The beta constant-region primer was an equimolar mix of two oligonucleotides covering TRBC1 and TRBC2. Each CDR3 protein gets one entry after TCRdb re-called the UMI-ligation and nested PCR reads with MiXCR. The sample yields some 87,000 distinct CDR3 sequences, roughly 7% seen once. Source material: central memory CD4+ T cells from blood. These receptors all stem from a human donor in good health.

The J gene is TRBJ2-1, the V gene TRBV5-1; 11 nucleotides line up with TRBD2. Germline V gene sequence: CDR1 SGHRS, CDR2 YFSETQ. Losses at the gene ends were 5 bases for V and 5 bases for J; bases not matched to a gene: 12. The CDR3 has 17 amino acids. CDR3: CASSRTGTSGPDNEQFF. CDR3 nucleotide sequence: TGCGCCAGCAGTAGAACCGGGACTAGCGGTCCGGACAATGAGCAGTTCTTC.

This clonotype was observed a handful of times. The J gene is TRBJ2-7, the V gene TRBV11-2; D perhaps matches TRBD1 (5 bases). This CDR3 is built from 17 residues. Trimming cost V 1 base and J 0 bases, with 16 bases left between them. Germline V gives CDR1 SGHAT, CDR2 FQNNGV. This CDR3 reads CASSLVVGQIGSYEQYF. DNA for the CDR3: TGTGCCAGCAGCTTAGTTGTGGGGCAGATTGGCTCCTACGAGCAGTACTTC.

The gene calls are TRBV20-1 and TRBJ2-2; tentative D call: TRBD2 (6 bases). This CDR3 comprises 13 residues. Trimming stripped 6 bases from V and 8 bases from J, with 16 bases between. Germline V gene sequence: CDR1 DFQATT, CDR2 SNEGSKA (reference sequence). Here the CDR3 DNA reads TGCAGTGCGGACTACGGGGAGTTGGGGGAGCTGTTTTTT. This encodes CSADYGELGELFF.